This TCR beta chain originates from a study of cytotoxic CD8 clonotypes in ibrutinib-treated CLL. On the study more broadly: Productive templates per sample averaged 255,043; productive rearrangements, approximately 96,000.

TCRdb's copy holds only in-frame clones and misses some; the assay was immunoSEQ multiplex PCR. Of some 30,000 clones listed, roughly three quarters are singletons. Germline CDR1 reads SEHNR; CDR2 reads FQNEAQ (reference sequence). The V end lost 4 bases, the J end lost 7 bases, and 14 bases lay between the germline ends. This CDR3 comprises 13 residues. The chain is built from TRBV7-9 and TRBJ2-7, with D perhaps TRBD2 (6 bases). The sequencing here drew on PBMCs, taken after 36 months of ibrutinib treatment. This clonotype originated in a human donor with chronic lymphocytic leukemia. CDR3: CASSWADGGEQYF. The CDR3 nucleotides are TGTGCCAGCAGCTGGGCAGACGGGGGTGAGCAGTACTTC.